The 9 T cell receptor beta chains presented below share a single source sample, sequenced in a study of shared clonotypes between healthy human individuals (dated by TCRdb to about 2020). The library was made by the immunoSEQ multiplex PCR assay. This immuneACCESS table, as held by TCRdb, lists in-frame sequences with V and J called but not all clones. Of the missing ones, under half trace to an unresolved V gene in checked studies; the others have no known cause. Within this sample are about 2.2 million clones, with 85% to 95% of them counted one time only. Together, the top ten hold roughly 1.7% of the sample. CD8 naive samples consisted of CD45RO-negative cells that were positively selected for CCR7, yielding a CD45RA+CCR7+ population without TemRA cells. The sample consisted of naive CD8+ T cells from PBMCs. According to the study, the label for this sample's cell subset or site signals: CD45RA+CCR7+. These receptors originate from a man aged 18 to 30 in good health. Some clones in this sample may be carry-over from other donors' samples.

J is TRBJ2-7 and V is TRBV5-1; D may match TRBD1 or TRBD2 (5 bases each). Germline CDR1 SGHRS, CDR2 YFSETQ. Trimming shortened V by 3 bases and J by 2 bases, and 18 bases separated the two germline ends. This CDR3 is built from 16 residues. The CDR3 nucleotides are TGCGCCAGCAGCTCAAGCCTGGGGGACCACCCCTACGAGCAGTACTTC. This codes for CASSSSLGDHPYEQYF.

CDR3 DNA sequence: TGCGCCAGCAAATCTAGCGGGAGGCCCGGACCCTACAATGAGCAGTTCTTC. Translation: CASKSSGRPGPYNEQFF. The gene calls are TRBV5-1 and TRBJ2-1; TRBD2 matches at 11 bases. The CDR3 length is 17 residues. The germline gives CDR1 SGHRS, CDR2 YFSETQ. The V gene end was trimmed by 6 bases and the J gene end by 2 bases; junction bases not matched to a gene: 10.

The V and J genes are TRBV27 and TRBJ1-5, with unresolved D. V was pared by 2 bases and J by 4 bases, with 15 bases between. Germline V gives CDR1 MNHEY, CDR2 SMNVEV (reference sequence). This CDR3 is 16 amino acids long. CDR3 DNA: TGTGCCAGCAGTTTAATCCCCGGGGTCAGGAATCAGCCCCAGCATTTT. Translating it yields CASSLIPGVRNQPQHF.

The chain has TRBV6-1 and TRBJ1-1; D perhaps matches TRBD1 (5 bases). In germline, CDR1 is MNHNS, CDR2 SASEGT. The V and J ends lost 2 bases and 2 bases respectively, with 18 bases between them. The CDR3 consists of 17 residues. This chain's CDR3 is CASSERPGGSLNTEAFF. CDR3 bases: TGTGCCAGCAGTGAACGCCCGGGGGGAAGCCTCAACACTGAAGCTTTCTTT.

V gene TRBV29-1 combines with J gene TRBJ2-1, with 10 bases identical to TRBD2. Germline trimming cut 5 bases from V and 10 bases from J; bases unmatched to any gene: 5. Germline V gene data show CDR1 as SQVTM and CDR2 as ANQGSEA. This CDR3 region has 12 residues. CDR3 region: CSVSPGLAEQFF. The CDR3 DNA is TGCAGCGTTTCCCCGGGACTAGCGGAGCAGTTCTTC.

The chain carries TRBV27 and TRBJ2-7; TRBD1 matches at 9 bases. Trimming at V came to 2 bases and at J to 3 bases, leaving 8 bases not matched to a gene. The CDR3 contains 16 residues. Germline CDR1 is MNHEY and CDR2 is SMNVEV (reference sequence). CDR3 bases: TGTGCCAGCAGTTTAGTCGGCGGACAGGGGCACTACGAGCAGTACTTC. This codes for CASSLVGGQGHYEQYF.

V and J are TRBV15 and TRBJ1-2; possibly TRBD1 for D (6 bases). The V gene's germline CDR1 is LNHNV and CDR2 YYDKDF (reference sequence). V was trimmed by 8 bases and J by 0 bases, leaving 13 bases between them. The length of the CDR3 is 14 residues. DNA of the CDR3: TGTGCCACCGGGCCAGGGGCGCCTAACTATGGCTACACCTTC. This translates into CATGPGAPNYGYTF.

The CDR3 DNA follows: TGTGCCAGCAGTTTCGGCCCGGGGGGCGAGCAGTACTTC. Amino acids: CASSFGPGGEQYF. This chain links TRBV27 with TRBJ2-7; 7 bases align to TRBD2. Germline CDR1 and CDR2: MNHEY and SMNVEV (reference sequence). CDR3 length: 13 amino acids. The V gene end was trimmed by 3 bases and the J gene end by 6 bases; junction bases not matched to a gene: 5.

V gene TRBV29-1 combines with J gene TRBJ2-1; 10 nucleotides match TRBD1. From germline, CDR1 is SQVTM and CDR2 ANQGSEA. The CDR3 is 19 residues long. The ends lost 6 bases at V and 1 base at J; junction bases unmatched: 18. The CDR3 bases are TGCAGCGTCCCACTGGGGGACAGGGGCCTCGGGAGTTCCTACAATGAGCAGTTCTTC. Its translation: CSVPLGDRGLGSSYNEQFF.